This T cell receptor (beta chain) was identified during a study of T-cell memory formation after mild COVID-19 (dated by TCRdb to about 2021). In the study overall: TCR sequence clusters from the two donors were found to be largely donor specific. The cohort was made up of two young adult volunteers, one female and one male, who were previously healthy. In a couple of donors, T-cell clones that expanded and contracted after mild COVID-19 were tracked by sequencing TCRalpha and TCRbeta repertoires over time. Broad study findings and their caveats: The detection of some responding clones in pre-infection memory suggests that pre-existing cross-reactive memory T cells joined the SARS-CoV-2 response. Whether the second-wave clones peaking on day 37 were SARS-CoV-2 specific was not confirmed. Contracting CD4+ clones were located mainly in the CM and EM memory subsets, whereas CD8+ clones were found to be enriched in EMRA. Clones contracting from day 15 to 85 had balanced CD4/CD8 phenotypes, while a second wave expanding from day 15 to 37 was biased towards CD4+. The study covered only two mild cases, and larger cohorts including severe cases with pre-infection samples were considered necessary.

Sequencing instrument: Illumina NovaSeq 6000. TCRalpha and TCRbeta cDNA libraries were built by 5'RACE with constant-segment primers, adding sample barcodes and unique molecular identifiers. Trizol reagent was used to extract RNA from every sample. Library amplification was performed in two PCR steps, and a second sample barcode and Illumina TruSeq adapters were introduced in the second step. Libraries were sequenced on an Illumina NovaSeq with 2 x 150 bp paired-end reads. The study's own analysis went as follows. Demultiplexing of reads and collapsing into UMI-guided consensus sequences were performed with migec v1.2.7. Using mixcr v2.1.11, UMI consensuses were aligned to TRA and TRB V and J templates and then assembled into clonotypes. A clonotype was counted as expanded or contracted only if both edgeR and NoisET called the change significant, with noise models trained on biological replicates. For edgeR calls, the thresholds were a false discovery rate-adjusted p below 0.01 and a log2 fold-change of 1. As an exploratory analysis of dynamics, max-normalized trajectories of the 1000 most abundant clonotypes were examined with PCA combined with hierarchical clustering. The CD4 or CD8 phenotype of responding clones was assigned using the separately sequenced CD4+ and CD8+ repertoires. TCRdb trimmed public reads at Q25 via fastp, called clones via MiXCR and kept in-frame beta chains. Each entry merges the rows of one CDR3 protein and shows their most common DNA and genes. The V and J calls reflect TCRdb's pipeline rather than the authors' work. The sample table holds approximately 560,000 distinct CDR3 sequences, of which 15% to 20% were seen once. Clones ranked in the top ten supply approximately 8.1% of the sample.

Ficoll-Paque density gradient centrifugation was the method used to isolate PBMCs. Cut back by 0 bases and 6 bases, the V and J ends lie 16 bases apart. From its cysteine to its phenylalanine, the CDR3 spans 16 amino acids. The CDR3 DNA has 48 bases and is translated from base 1. The germline V gene sets CDR1 to MNHEY and CDR2 to SVGEGT. Comments on this clonotype: Its antigen has not been determined. No quality values exist for individual bases; no much larger clone is one base distant.

The chain was built from TRBV6-2 or TRBV6-3 and TRBJ2-3; TRBD2 is a weak D gene call, 6 bases matching. The TCR comes from an adult woman who had mild COVID-19 (a few samples of this study predate the infection). The sample titles of this study are shuffled in the database, so cell type and time point are left out; the donor was told from shared clones. The sequenced material came from PBMCs or a T cell subset sorted from them (not recorded which). The CDR3 corresponds to CASSYSGGEGRDTQYF. The base sequence is TGTGCCAGCAGTTACTCAGGCGGGGAAGGGAGGGATACGCAGTATTTT.